This section outlines one TCR beta chain sequence together with its context. Its antigen is undetermined. The sample belongs to a study of T cells in Graves' hyperthyroidism and ophthalmopathy. Findings and caveats of the study: Most thyroid clonotypes expanded above 0.001 were also detected in blood.

Germline V gene sequence: CDR1 SGHRS, CDR2 YFSETQ. The junction had 9 bases not matched to a gene; V was cut back by 0 bases and J by 0 bases. This CDR3 spans 17 amino acids. Researchers barred patients who had uncontrolled infection, other autoimmune disease, pregnancy or lactation. Diagnosis rested on symptoms, serum thyroxine and TRAb, thyroid ultrasound, and orbital computed tomography. From RNA transcripts, TCR beta CDR3 regions were amplified. The TCR CDR3 was amplified in a first-round RT-PCR using the HTBI primer set. TCRdb reprocessed the multiplex PCR reads with MiXCR, giving one entry per CDR3 protein. The sample lists 310,000 or so distinct CDR3 sequences, about 18% occurring once.

The TCR originated in a woman aged 60 to 75 with Graves' ophthalmopathy. Input material: blood. V usage is TRBV5-1 and J usage is TRBJ2-7, with 7 bases aligning to TRBD1. CDR3 sequence reads: CASSLGAGTVDSYEQYF. CDR3 sequence (DNA): TGCGCCAGCAGCTTGGGGGCTGGGACAGTCGACTCCTACGAGCAGTACTTC.